This T cell receptor (beta chain) was sequenced for a study of CD8 T cells in Susac syndrome. RNA totalling about 0.5 to 1 ug underwent reverse transcription with random hexamers. Via MiXCR, TCRdb re-called the immunoSEQ multiplex PCR reads, giving one row per CDR3 protein. The sample lists 90,000 to 150,000 distinct CDR3 sequences, around 94% occurring once. The V gene's germline CDR1 is LGHDT and CDR2 YNNKEL (reference sequence). V dropped 10 bases and J dropped 0 bases, with 4 bases sitting between them. The CDR3 extends over 12 amino acids. This clonotype was detected once. Input material: CD4+ T cells from PBMCs. This clonotype was sampled from a human donor in good health. The chain is built from TRBV3-1 and TRBJ1-6; D gene uncertain. CDR3 sequence (DNA): TGTGCCACAGGCTCCTATAATTCACCCCTCCACTTT. Residues: CATGSYNSPLHF.